Below, one T cell receptor beta chain is given with its context. Its antigen remains unidentified. The CDR3 is made up of 13 amino acids. V lost 5 bases, J lost 5 bases, and 12 bases lay in between. Per germline, CDR1 MDHEN and CDR2 SYDVKM. The table came from immunoSEQ multiplex PCR; TCRdb's copy has only in-frame clones and leaves some out. The data hold about 2.3 million clones, with approximately 95% observed a single time. This specimen belongs to a study of shared clonotypes between healthy human individuals. Study-wide points: When compared with the clonotypes that were shared by all four sorted-subset donors, the non-shared clonotypes turned out to have lower generation probabilities.

The rearrangement links TRBV28 to TRBJ1-1, with D perhaps matching TRBD1 (6 bases). The TCR originated in a man aged 18-30 years in good health. Some clones in this sample may be carry-over from other donors' samples. The source material was naive CD4+ T cells from PBMCs. The subset denotes: CD45RA+ positively selected. The CDR3, as DNA: TGTGCCAGCAGTCCCCGGAGGGGGACTGAAGCTTTCTTT. Its translation is CASSPRRGTEAFF.